These 25 T cell receptor beta chains came from one sample sequenced in a study of blood T cell repertoires in COVID-19. The method was immunoSEQ multiplex PCR; TCRdb's version includes in-frame clones alone and lacks a portion of them. The repertoire includes about 160,000 clones, approximately 86% of them detected once, and less than 3.5% sits in the top ten. The sequencing input was peripheral blood. These receptors all come from a man between 70 and 80 years old with acute or convalescent COVID-19.

V gene TRBV11-2 combines with J gene TRBJ2-1; 9 bases line up with TRBD2. CDR1 and CDR2 from the germline V gene are SGHAT and FQNNGV. This CDR3 spans 15 amino acids. Losses at the gene ends were 1 base for V and 9 bases for J; bases not matched to a gene: 7. CDR3 loop: CASSLAAGGRGEQFF. CDR3 DNA: TGTGCCAGCAGCTTAGCTGCGGGAGGGCGGGGTGAGCAGTTCTTC.

This chain connects TRBV5-6 to TRBJ1-5; D remains ambiguous. Germline V lookup: CDR1 SGHDT, CDR2 YYEEEE. V was pared by 0 bases and J by 3 bases, with 10 bases between. This CDR3 is built from 15 residues. The DNA for the CDR3 is TGTGCCAGCAGCTTGGACGGACGGGACAATCAGCCCCAGCATTTT. It yields the protein CASSLDGRDNQPQHF.

J is TRBJ2-6 and V is TRBV4-2; D is uncertain. Trimming took off 1 base at V and 0 bases at J, with 4 bases between the two ends. CDR3 length equals 15 residues. Germline values: CDR1 LGHNA, CDR2 YNFKEQ. The CDR3 is CASSQVRSGANVLTF. The DNA of the CDR3 is TGTGCCAGCAGCCAAGTCCGCTCTGGGGCCAACGTCCTGACTTTC.

The chain couples TRBV5-4 to TRBJ2-7; TRBD1 agrees at 7 bases. The CDR3 extends over 13 amino acids. Losses at the gene ends were 4 bases for V and 5 bases for J; bases not matched to a gene: 6. Per the germline V gene, CDR1 is SGHNT and CDR2 is YYREEE (reference sequence). The CDR3 DNA follows: TGTGCCAGCAGCCAGACAGGGACCGACGAGCAGTACTTC. Its translation: CASSQTGTDEQYF. The full variable domain, completed using reference TRBV5-4 and TRBJ2-7, is ETGVTQSPTHLIKTRGQQVTLRCSSQSGHNTVSWYQQALGQGPQFIFQYYREEENGRGNFPPRFSGLQFPNYSSELNVNALELDDSALYLCASSQTGTDEQYFGPGTRLTVT.

The rearrangement uses TRBV12-3 or TRBV12-4 and TRBJ2-3; unclear D gene. Trimming cost V 6 bases and J 2 bases, with 9 bases left between them. This CDR3 is built from 13 residues. The CDR3 here is CASRYESTDTQYF. The CDR3 DNA sequence: TGTGCCAGCAGGTACGAGTCCACAGATACGCAGTATTTT.

The chain combines TRBV15 with TRBJ2-7; 7 bases are a match to TRBD1. This CDR3 contains 15 residues. V shed 1 base, J shed 2 bases, and the junction held 5 bases outside the gene matches. From germline, CDR1 is LNHNV and CDR2 YYDKDF (reference sequence). The CDR3 here is CATSRAQGVTYEQYF. CDR3 DNA sequence: TGTGCCACCAGCAGAGCGCAGGGGGTCACCTACGAGCAGTACTTC.

The V gene is TRBV2, the J gene TRBJ2-1; 8 nucleotides match TRBD2. Germline lookup yields CDR1 SNHLY and CDR2 FYNNEI. With V trimmed by 6 bases and J by 13 bases, 5 bases remained unmatched. The length of the CDR3 is 11 residues. The CDR3 region has the DNA TGTGCCAGCAGCGTAGCGGGACCCCAGTTCTTC. Translating gives CASSVAGPQFF.

This clone was observed a few times. The V and J genes are TRBV12-3 or TRBV12-4 and TRBJ1-3; D remains ambiguous. This CDR3 spans 13 amino acids. Between the trimmed V and J ends, which lost 7 bases and 4 bases, there was a span of 11 bases. The CDR3 loop is CASTSPLGNTIYF. The CDR3 bases are TGTGCCAGCACTTCCCCTTTGGGAAACACCATATATTTT.

This chain links TRBV15 with TRBJ1-2; the D gene is possibly TRBD1 (5 bases). CDR3 length: 13 amino acids. CDR1 and CDR2 from the germline V gene are LNHNV and YYDKDF (reference sequence). V dropped 0 bases and J dropped 8 bases, with 10 bases sitting between them. The CDR3 spells CATSRDQGQGYTF. The CDR3 nucleotides are TGTGCCACCAGCAGAGATCAGGGCCAGGGCTACACCTTC. Together with reference TRBV15 and TRBJ1-2, the CDR3 gives the full variable domain: DAMVIQNPRYQVTQFGKPVTLSCSQTLNHNVMYWYQQKSSQAPKLLFHYYDKDFNNEADTPDNFQSRRPNTSFCFLDIRSPGLGDTAMYLCATSRDQGQGYTFGSGTRLTVV.

This rearrangement joins TRBV5-1 to TRBJ2-1; possibly TRBD2 for D (5 bases). V was trimmed by 4 bases and J by 0 bases, leaving 17 bases between them. The CDR3 consists of 17 residues. Germline V lookup: CDR1 SGHRS, CDR2 YFSETQ. The CDR3 DNA follows: TGCGCCAGCAGCGGTGGCCTAAGCGGAGGCTCCTACAATGAGCAGTTCTTC. Translation gives CASSGGLSGGSYNEQFF.

The gene calls are TRBV7-3 and TRBJ2-5, with 7 bases aligning to TRBD1. The CDR3 is made up of 15 amino acids. The V and J ends lost 5 bases and 0 bases, in that order; junction bases with no gene match: 6. Germline lookup yields CDR1 SGHTA and CDR2 FQGTGA. As DNA, the CDR3 is TGTGCCAGCAGCCCTGAGGGACAGTACCAAGAGACCCAGTACTTC. It codes for CASSPEGQYQETQYF.

The V and J genes are TRBV5-6 and TRBJ2-7; 9 bases are a match to TRBD2. The CDR3 loop spans 16 amino acids. J gave up 3 bases and V 0 bases, and 7 bases lay outside the gene matches. Germline CDR1 and CDR2: SGHDT and YYEEEE. The CDR3 loop reads CASSLGGLAGNYEQYF. As DNA, the CDR3 is TGTGCCAGCAGCTTGGGGGGCCTAGCGGGAAACTACGAGCAGTACTTC.

This rearrangement joins TRBV6-2 or TRBV6-3 to TRBJ1-5; D perhaps matches TRBD1 (6 bases). Germline-derived CDR1 and CDR2 are MNHEY and SVGEGT. This CDR3 comprises 15 residues. The V gene lost 6 bases and the J gene lost 0 bases, with 12 bases spanning the gap. CDR3 DNA: TGTGCCAGCAGCCCCGGACAGTATAGCAATCAGCCCCAGCATTTT. This gives the protein CASSPGQYSNQPQHF.

The V call is TRBV5-1, the J call TRBJ2-7; TRBD2 agrees at 15 bases. The length of the CDR3 is 16 residues. Per germline, CDR1 SGHRS and CDR2 YFSETQ. V dropped 3 bases and J dropped 4; count of bases not matched to a gene: 5. The CDR3 region is CASSWDGLAGGYEQYF. The CDR3 DNA follows: TGCGCCAGCAGCTGGGATGGACTAGCGGGAGGGTACGAGCAGTACTTC.

This clone was seen a few times. The chain joins TRBV28 to TRBJ1-5; D is perhaps TRBD1 (5 bases). The CDR3 runs 12 residues. Germline loops: CDR1 MDHEN, CDR2 SYDVKM. V lost 7 bases, J lost 7 bases, and 11 bases lay in between. The CDR3 loop reads CASMLWGQPQHF. As DNA, the CDR3 is TGTGCCAGCATGTTATGGGGCCAGCCCCAGCATTTT.

This rearrangement joins TRBV7-2 to TRBJ2-1; no clear D. There are 12 residues in the CDR3. The V end lost 1 base, the J end lost 7 bases, and 5 bases lay between the germline ends. Germline-derived CDR1 and CDR2 are SGHTA and FQGNSA. The CDR3 is CASSLVPNEQFF. For the CDR3, the DNA is TGTGCCAGCAGCTTAGTCCCAAATGAGCAGTTCTTC.

CDR3 sequence reads: CAISGKTGTEAFF. The CDR3 DNA reads TGTGCCATTTCAGGGAAGACGGGCACTGAAGCTTTCTTT. The chain joins TRBV19 to TRBJ1-1; D might be TRBD1 (5 bases). The germline V gene encodes CDR1 LNHDA and CDR2 SQIVND (reference sequence). V was pared by 10 bases and J by 4 bases, with 16 bases between. The CDR3 has 13 amino acids. Full variable domain (outside the CDR3, taken from reference TRBV19 and TRBJ1-1): DGGITQSPKYLFRKEGQNVTLSCEQNLNHDAMYWYRQDPGQGLRLIYYSQIVNDFQKGDIAEGYSVSREKKESFPLTVTSAQKNPTAFYLCAISGKTGTEAFFGQGTRLTVV.

The chain links TRBV5-1 to TRBJ2-3; 9 bases fit TRBD2. CDR1 and CDR2 from the germline V gene are SGHRS and YFSETQ. V shed 4 bases and J 3 bases; nucleotides not matched to a gene: 3. The CDR3 has 14 residues. The chain's CDR3 is CASSRTSVTDTQYF. The CDR3, as DNA: TGCGCCAGCAGCCGGACTAGCGTAACAGATACGCAGTATTTT.

The rearrangement uses TRBV5-1 and TRBJ2-3; no reliable D call. Per the germline V gene, CDR1 is SGHRS and CDR2 is YFSETQ. V lost 3 bases and J lost 2, with 7 bases in between. The CDR3 length is 13 residues. Here the CDR3 DNA reads TGCGCCAGCAGCTCGTCACACACAGATACGCAGTATTTT. Amino acids: CASSSSHTDTQYF.

V gene TRBV7-2 combines with J gene TRBJ1-4; perhaps TRBD1 as D (6 bases). This CDR3 contains 15 residues. Trimming shortened V by 7 bases and J by 8 bases, and 20 bases separated the two germline ends. Per the germline V gene, CDR1 is SGHTA and CDR2 is FQGNSA. The CDR3 reads CASTAGGALGEKLFF. The CDR3 DNA sequence: TGTGCCAGCACCGCGGGGGGGGCCCTGGGCGAAAAACTGTTTTTT.

V usage is TRBV28 and J usage is TRBJ1-1; D is undetermined. The CDR3 runs 11 residues. Germline V gene sequence: CDR1 MDHEN, CDR2 SYDVKM. V lost 5 bases and J lost 6, with 7 bases in between. The CDR3 is CASSILSEAFF. The CDR3 DNA is TGTGCCAGCAGTATTCTTTCTGAAGCTTTCTTT.

The chain links TRBV5-1 to TRBJ2-7; D is undetermined. There are 14 residues in the CDR3. Germline values: CDR1 SGHRS, CDR2 YFSETQ. V lost 0 bases, J lost 0 bases, and 7 bases lay in between. The DNA for the CDR3 is TGCGCCAGCAGCTTGGGCAGATCCTCCTACGAGCAGTACTTC. Amino acid sequence: CASSLGRSSYEQYF.

This rearrangement joins TRBV24-1 to TRBJ2-1, with 14 bases that match TRBD2. The CDR3 contains 14 residues. Germline V gene sequence: CDR1 KGHDR, CDR2 SFDVKD. The junction had 6 bases not matched to a gene; V was cut back by 9 bases and J by 9 bases. CDR3 DNA sequence: TGTGCCACCGGGGGGACTAGCGGGAGTATTGAGCAGTTCTTC. Encoded protein: CATGGTSGSIEQFF.

The gene calls are TRBV6-5 and TRBJ2-7; 8 positions match TRBD1. CDR3 length equals 14 residues. Germline loops: CDR1 MNHEY, CDR2 SVGAGI. Losses at the gene ends were 6 bases for V and 2 bases for J; bases not matched to a gene: 6. CDR3 nucleotides: TGTGCCAGCAGGTCGACAGGGGATACCTACGAGCAGTACTTC. Protein sequence: CASRSTGDTYEQYF.

The chain combines TRBV15 with TRBJ2-3; D may be TRBD2 (5 bases). Germline loops: CDR1 LNHNV, CDR2 YYDKDF (reference sequence). V lost 0 bases, J lost 2 bases, and 12 bases lay in between. The CDR3 totals 16 residues. The CDR3 loop is CATSREGELLTDTQYF. CDR3 nucleotide sequence: TGTGCCACCAGCAGAGAGGGAGAACTCCTCACAGATACGCAGTATTTT.